This TCR beta chain was sequenced during a study of monozygotic twins with inflammatory bowel disease. TCRdb re-called the 5' RACE reads; one entry per CDR3 protein, DNA not given. The sample table sets out fewer than 150,000 distinct CDR3 sequences. The CDR3 runs 12 residues. The origin of this receptor is a human donor with ulcerative colitis or Crohn's disease, or a healthy co-twin of an affected twin (not recorded which). The genes are TRBV12-3 or TRBV12-4 and TRBJ1-3; TCRdb returns TRBD1, unconfirmable since there is no DNA. Sequencing input: blood. Here the CDR3 reads CASGAGGNTIYF.